This TCR beta chain is from a study of CD8 T cells in ankylosing spondylitis. The sample holds a few counts of this clonotype. Its target is not known. CDR1 and CDR2 (germline): LGHNA, YNFKEQ. This CDR3 is built from 17 residues. V was clipped by 1 base and J by 5 bases; unmatched bases: 10. Making use of molecular barcodes, quantitative 5'-RACE generated TCR beta libraries. TCRdb reprocessed the 5' RACE reads with MiXCR, giving one entry per CDR3 protein. The table includes about 220,000 distinct CDR3 sequences, roughly a tenth detected once. Points from the study as a whole: Researchers reportedly found disease-linked clones significantly enriched in matched ankylosing spondylitis synovial fluid. A subset of motif variants has previously been described in the synovial fluid and blood of reactive arthritis.

Material: blood, either unsorted or a sorted T cell fraction (not recorded which). The chain carries TRBV4-2 and TRBJ2-3, with 9 bases lining up with TRBD1. The source of this sequence is a male donor with ankylosing spondylitis or in good health (not recorded which). The CDR3 sequence: CASSQVETGGAGDTQYF. The CDR3 region has the DNA TGTGCCAGCAGCCAAGTCGAAACAGGGGGCGCAGGAGATACGCAGTATTTT.